The clone carrying this TCR beta chain was picked up many times. As yet, its antigen is unknown. These data belong to a study of CD8 T cells in ankylosing spondylitis. Study-wide results and caveats: One TCR beta motif, made up of fewer than 10 highly homologous variants, appeared characteristic of ankylosing spondylitis blood.

TCRdb re-derived calls from the 5' RACE reads in MiXCR, one entry per CDR3 protein. The table shows approximately 240,000 distinct CDR3 sequences, with roughly a tenth occurring only once. Germline CDR1 reads SGHRS; CDR2 reads YFSETQ. This CDR3 is 15 amino acids long. The V and J ends lost 0 bases and 7 bases, in that order; junction bases with no gene match: 7. V and J are TRBV5-1 and TRBJ2-1; TRBD2 agrees at 7 bases. The clonotype originates from a male donor with ankylosing spondylitis or in good health (not recorded which). Sequencing used blood, either unsorted or a sorted T cell fraction (not recorded which). The CDR3 DNA reads TGCGCCAGCAGCTTGGATGAAGGAGCGGGGAATGAGCAGTTCTTC. Its translation is CASSLDEGAGNEQFF.